The 28 T cell receptor beta chains presented below share a single source sample, sequenced in a study of PD-1 blockade in classical Hodgkin lymphoma. TCRdb keeps only in-frame clones here, not all; method: immunoSEQ multiplex PCR. The sample consists of tens of thousands of clones, under 95% of them appearing once. The time point: newly diagnosed, previously untreated cHL patient sample. Material: peripheral blood mononuclear cells (PBMCs). These TCRs come from a human donor with classical Hodgkin lymphoma.

The chain employs TRBV7-9 and TRBJ2-6; 7 bases are shared with TRBD1. Germline V gives CDR1 SEHNR, CDR2 FQNEAQ (reference sequence). There are 16 residues in the CDR3. V lost 7 bases and J lost 1; bases outside the gene matches: 7. For the CDR3, the DNA is TGTGCCAGCAACGTACAGGGGTCTTCTGGGGCCAACGTCCTGACTTTC. As protein: CASNVQGSSGANVLTF.

The chain carries TRBV5-4 and TRBJ2-7; D is perhaps TRBD2 (6 bases). Germline V gene data show CDR1 as SGHNT and CDR2 as YYREEE (reference sequence). Deletions cut 4 bases from V and 4 bases from J, with 21 bases between. CDR3 length: 16 residues. CDR3 nucleotides: TGTGCCAGCAGCGCCCCCGTGGGTAGCGGAACTTACGAGCAGTACTTC. Residues: CASSAPVGSGTYEQYF.

This clone was observed a single time. This sequence joins TRBV2 and TRBJ1-5, with 8 bases aligning to TRBD1. The CDR3 sequence is 15 residues long. Germline-derived CDR1 and CDR2 are SNHLY and FYNNEI. The junction had 3 bases not matched to a gene; V was cut back by 3 bases and J by 2 bases. The CDR3 bases are TGTGCCAGCAGTGAGCAGACAGGGGGCAATCAGCCCCAGCATTTT. Protein: CASSEQTGGNQPQHF.

The V gene is TRBV2, the J gene TRBJ2-7; TRBD2 agrees at 10 bases. V shed 3 bases and J 3 bases; nucleotides not matched to a gene: 2. The CDR3 sequence is 14 residues long. The V gene's germline CDR1 is SNHLY and CDR2 FYNNEI. Here the CDR3 reads CASSDPSGSYEQYV. The CDR3 nucleotides are TGTGCCAGCAGTGATCCTAGCGGGAGCTACGAGCAGTACGTC.

The chain is built from TRBV19 and TRBJ1-2; D is unclear. Germline assignment: CDR1 LNHDA and CDR2 SQIVND (reference sequence). Trimming shortened V by 5 bases and J by 8 bases, and 12 bases separated the two germline ends. This CDR3 has 12 amino acids. Here the CDR3 DNA reads TGTGCCAGTAGTGAGTCCCCGAGGGGCTACACCTTC. Protein sequence: CASSESPRGYTF. Filled out from reference TRBV19 and TRBJ1-2, the complete variable domain reads DGGITQSPKYLFRKEGQNVTLSCEQNLNHDAMYWYRQDPGQGLRLIYYSQIVNDFQKGDIAEGYSVSREKKESFPLTVTSAQKNPTAFYLCASSESPRGYTFGSGTRLTVV.

The rearrangement uses TRBV18 and TRBJ2-7; 9 bases agree with TRBD1. This CDR3 has 15 amino acids. J gave up 5 bases and V 3 bases, and 8 bases lay outside the gene matches. The germline V gene has CDR1 KGHSH and CDR2 LQKENI. The CDR3 coding sequence is TGTGCCAGCTCACCTGCCGGGACAGGGCGGAACGAGCAGTACTTC. Translating gives CASSPAGTGRNEQYF.

CDR3 residues: CASSILYGRINEKLFF. In DNA, the CDR3 is TGTGCCAGCAGCATTTTATATGGCCGGATCAATGAAAAACTGTTTTTT. This chain joins TRBV28 and TRBJ1-4, with D unresolved. Germline-derived CDR1 and CDR2 are MDHEN and SYDVKM. This CDR3 comprises 16 residues. V lost 6 bases to trimming and J lost 5 bases, with 19 bases between them.

The V gene is TRBV6-1, the J gene TRBJ2-1; 8 nucleotides align to TRBD2. The length of the CDR3 is 10 residues. V lost 5 bases and J lost 12; bases outside the gene matches: 0. Per the germline V gene, CDR1 is MNHNS and CDR2 is SASEGT. CDR3 region: CASSRGGQFF. CDR3 sequence (DNA): TGTGCCAGCAGTCGGGGGGGGCAGTTCTTC.

Only one count was recorded for this clone. V is TRBV7-3 and J is TRBJ2-3, with D maybe TRBD2 (5 bases). Trimming removed 5 bases at V and 6 bases at J, with 15 bases between. The CDR3 contains 14 residues. Germline-derived CDR1 and CDR2 are SGHTA and FQGTGA. The CDR3 sequence: CASSHGLGTDTQYF. The CDR3 DNA is TGTGCCAGCAGCCACGGACTGGGAACGGATACGCAGTATTTT.

V gene TRBV7-9 combines with J gene TRBJ2-1; possible D gene TRBD2, 5 bases. Between the trimmed V and J ends, which lost 5 bases and 4 bases, there was a span of 12 bases. The CDR3 covers 14 residues. Germline V gives CDR1 SEHNR, CDR2 FQNEAQ (reference sequence). The CDR3 sequence is CASSPATGYNEQFF. The CDR3 nucleotides read TGTGCCAGCAGCCCCGCGACGGGGTACAATGAGCAGTTCTTC.

The rearrangement joins TRBV11-3 to TRBJ2-1, with TRBD1 matching over 9 bases. The CDR3 contains 20 residues. Germline assignment: CDR1 SGHNT and CDR2 YENEEA. Losses at the gene ends were 5 bases for V and 5 bases for J; bases not matched to a gene: 22. The CDR3 sequence: CASSTYRGQGSNGSNNEQFF. The CDR3 DNA is TGTGCCAGCAGCACCTACCGGGGACAGGGTTCGAACGGGAGCAACAATGAGCAGTTCTTC.

This chain links TRBV2 with TRBJ2-3; no firm D call. This CDR3 has 13 residues. The germline CDR1 and CDR2 sequences are SNHLY and FYNNEI. Deletions cut 7 bases from V and 0 bases from J, with 8 bases between. The CDR3 bases are TGTGCCAGCATTTATGCTAGCACAGATACGCAGTATTTT. Protein: CASIYASTDTQYF.

The CDR3 is CASSPGLALTQYF. The DNA of the CDR3 is TGTGCCAGCAGCCCGGGGCTAGCGCTGACCCAGTACTTC. The chain employs TRBV28 and TRBJ2-5, with D tentatively TRBD2 (6 bases). Germline assignment: CDR1 MDHEN and CDR2 SYDVKM. V was cut by 6 bases and J by 7 bases, with 15 bases left in between. CDR3 length: 13 residues.

The CDR3 loop is CASSYVPAFNGYTF. The CDR3 DNA reads TGTGCCAGCAGTTACGTACCAGCTTTTAATGGCTACACCTTC. The gene calls are TRBV6-6 and TRBJ1-2; D not certain. Trimming took off 2 bases at V and 6 bases at J, with 13 bases between the two ends. The CDR3 totals 14 residues. Germline loops: CDR1 MNHNY, CDR2 SVGAGI (reference sequence).

V usage is TRBV21-1 and J usage is TRBJ2-7. TRBV21-1 is assigned pseudogene status. The CDR3 consists of 16 residues. In DNA form, the CDR3 reads TGTGCCAGCAGTCCAAGGCCGGGGACGAGCTCCTACGAGCAGTACGTC. The encoded protein is CASSPRPGTSSYEQYV.

The chain recombines TRBV7-9 with TRBJ1-2; no firm D call. Per the germline V gene, CDR1 is SEHNR and CDR2 is FQNEAQ (reference sequence). The germline V and J ends were trimmed by 3 bases and 4 bases, with 12 bases remaining between them. CDR3 length equals 14 residues. DNA for the CDR3: TGTGCCAGCAGCTTCGGCGGTACCTCCTATGGCTACACCTTC. This gives the protein CASSFGGTSYGYTF.

The chain recombines TRBV5-1 with TRBJ2-1; 7 bases map to TRBD2. Germline loops: CDR1 SGHRS, CDR2 YFSETQ. V gave up 4 bases and J gave up 7 bases; unmatched junction bases: 11. The length of the CDR3 is 15 residues. This CDR3 is CASSPIAGARNEQFF. In nucleotides, the CDR3 is TGCGCCAGCAGCCCAATCGCGGGAGCGAGAAATGAGCAGTTCTTC. Variable domain in full (rest from reference TRBV5-1 and TRBJ2-1): KAGVTQTPRYLIKTRGQQVTLSCSPISGHRSVSWYQQTPGQGLQFLFEYFSETQRNKGNFPGRFSGRQFSNSRSEMNVSTLELGDSALYLCASSPIAGARNEQFFGPGTRLTVL.

This chain joins TRBV5-1 and TRBJ2-5, with 9 bases aligning to TRBD2. From germline, CDR1 is SGHRS and CDR2 YFSETQ. V trimming: 2 bases; J trimming: 5 bases; junction bases outside the gene matches: 7. The CDR3 covers 15 residues. DNA of the CDR3: TGCGCCAGCAGCTTTGCGGGAGGGCCTGGTGAGACCCAGTACTTC. Translation: CASSFAGGPGETQYF.

The chain joins TRBV19 to TRBJ1-1; no definite D call. Germline CDR1 LNHDA, CDR2 SQIVND (reference sequence). The length of the CDR3 is 12 residues. Trimming removed 8 bases from V and 8 bases from J, with 15 bases in between. CDR3 sequence: CASRVFEGEAFF. The CDR3 DNA follows: TGTGCCAGTCGAGTATTTGAAGGGGAAGCTTTCTTT.

This clone was picked up one time. The rearrangement uses TRBV6-4 and TRBJ2-2, with a weak D call TRBD1 (5 bases). The CDR3 is 14 amino acids. Trimming cost V 2 bases and J 1 base, with 5 bases left between them. Germline V gives CDR1 MRHNA, CDR2 SNTAGT. CDR3 coding DNA: TGTGCCAGCAGTGACGGACAGAACACCGGGGAGCTGTTTTTT. Amino acids: CASSDGQNTGELFF.

V gene TRBV20-1 combines with J gene TRBJ2-7; D might be TRBD1 (6 bases). The CDR3 sequence is 11 residues long. Trimming took off 6 bases at V and 5 bases at J, with 11 bases between the two ends. CDR1 DFQATT and CDR2 SNEGSKA come from the germline V gene (reference sequence). The CDR3 loop reads CSAKQGNEQYV. The DNA for the CDR3 is TGCAGTGCGAAACAGGGTAACGAGCAGTACGTC.

The CDR3 DNA sequence: TGTGCCAGCAGCTTAGGGTCAGATGAGCAGTTCTTC. Its protein is CASSLGSDEQFF. The rearrangement links TRBV27 to TRBJ2-1; D unresolved. Germline CDR1 is MNHEY and CDR2 is SMNVEV (reference sequence). The CDR3 consists of 12 residues. Trimming left V 6 bases short and J 8 bases short, with 11 bases between.

Concerning this clone itself: Other DNA sequences from this sample encode an identical CDR3 as well. The chain carries TRBV9 and TRBJ1-1; TRBD1 is a possible D gene (6 bases). Germline lookup yields CDR1 SGDLS and CDR2 YYNGEE. The V end was cut by 3 bases, the J end by 4 bases, with 16 bases between. The CDR3 consists of 15 residues. DNA for the CDR3: TGTGCCAGCAGCGAGTCAGGGGTCCGGGGCACTGAAGCTTTCTTT. The encoded protein is CASSESGVRGTEAFF.

The chain is built from TRBV6-1 and TRBJ1-4, with D possibly being TRBD1 (5 bases). This CDR3 has 15 amino acids. Between the trimmed V and J ends, which lost 7 bases and 7 bases, there was a span of 19 bases. Germline assignment: CDR1 MNHNS and CDR2 SASEGT. The CDR3 coding sequence is TGTGCCAGCAAAGCCCCGGTGGGGGGAGGTGAAAAACTGTTTTTT. It is translated as CASKAPVGGGEKLFF.

The chain uses TRBV7-2 and TRBJ1-2, with a possible D match to TRBD1 (5 bases). The V end was cut by 0 bases, the J end by 8 bases, with 13 bases between. This CDR3 contains 14 residues. The germline V gene has CDR1 SGHTA and CDR2 FQGNSA. The CDR3 bases are TGTGCCAGCAGCTTAGCGAGTAGACAGCGGGGCTACACCTTC. Translating gives CASSLASRQRGYTF. The complete variable domain, with remaining parts taken from reference TRBV7-2 and TRBJ1-2, reads GAGVSQSPSNKVTEKGKDVELRCDPISGHTALYWYRQSLGQGLEFLIYFQGNSAPDKSGLPSDRFSAERTGGSVSTLTIQRTQQEDSAVYLCASSLASRQRGYTFGSGTRLTVV.

The chain has TRBV5-1 and TRBJ1-1, with D maybe TRBD1 (5 bases). The V and J ends lost 4 bases and 0 bases respectively, with 7 bases between them. Germline loops: CDR1 SGHRS, CDR2 YFSETQ. There are 13 residues in the CDR3. CDR3 region: CASSRGVNTEAFF. DNA for the CDR3: TGCGCCAGCAGCAGGGGAGTGAACACTGAAGCTTTCTTT.

The chain is built from TRBV5-1 and TRBJ2-5, with D tentatively TRBD1 (6 bases). This CDR3 has 17 residues. CDR1 is SGHRS, CDR2 YFSETQ, per germline. With 0 bases removed from V and 2 bases from J, the gap between germline ends came to 17 bases. CDR3 sequence (DNA): TGCGCCAGCAGCTTGGCCCAAGGGGGTAAAGGGCAAGAGACCCAGTACTTC. It encodes CASSLAQGGKGQETQYF. The full variable domain, rest sourced from reference TRBV5-1 and TRBJ2-5, is KAGVTQTPRYLIKTRGQQVTLSCSPISGHRSVSWYQQTPGQGLQFLFEYFSETQRNKGNFPGRFSGRQFSNSRSEMNVSTLELGDSALYLCASSLAQGGKGQETQYFGPGTRLLVL.

This chain links TRBV25-1 with TRBJ1-6; D unresolved. Germline V gives CDR1 MGHDK, CDR2 SYGVNS. The CDR3 is made up of 17 amino acids. V was pared by 4 bases and J by 2 bases, with 15 bases between. Here the CDR3 reads CASSGPRRETYNSPLHF. In nucleotides, the CDR3 is TGTGCCAGCAGTGGCCCCCGGAGGGAGACCTATAATTCACCCCTCCACTTT.